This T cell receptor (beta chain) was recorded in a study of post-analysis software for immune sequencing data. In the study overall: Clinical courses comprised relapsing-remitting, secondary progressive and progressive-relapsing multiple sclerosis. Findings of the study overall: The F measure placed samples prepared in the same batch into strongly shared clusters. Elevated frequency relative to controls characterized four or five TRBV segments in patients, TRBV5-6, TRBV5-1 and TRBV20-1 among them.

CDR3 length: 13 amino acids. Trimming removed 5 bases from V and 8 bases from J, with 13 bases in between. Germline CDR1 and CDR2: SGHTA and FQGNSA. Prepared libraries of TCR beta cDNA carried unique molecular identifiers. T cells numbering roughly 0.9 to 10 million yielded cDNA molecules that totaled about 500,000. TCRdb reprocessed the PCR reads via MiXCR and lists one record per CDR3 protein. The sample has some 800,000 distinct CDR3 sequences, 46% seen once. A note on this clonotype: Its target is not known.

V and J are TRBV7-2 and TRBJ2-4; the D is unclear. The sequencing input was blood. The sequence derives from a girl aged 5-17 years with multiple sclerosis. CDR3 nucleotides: TGTGCCAGCAGCCCGCGTGAGGCTTACATTCAGTACTTC. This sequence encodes CASSPREAYIQYF.